This T cell receptor beta chain was observed in a study of monozygotic twins with inflammatory bowel disease. Note on this clonotype: The target antigen is unknown.

There were roughly 3.5 ug of total RNA used for each TCR library. TCRdb re-called the 5' RACE reads and gives one entry per CDR3 protein, without DNA. Its table lists approximately 200,000 distinct CDR3 sequences. Germline CDR1 MGHDK, CDR2 SYGVNS. The CDR3 spans 15 residues. Study conclusions and caveats: Distinct T cell subtypes could not be told apart.

J is TRBJ2-6 and V is TRBV25-1; checking the TCRdb D call of TRBD1 is not possible without DNA. The source material was blood. The TCR sequence derives from a human donor with ulcerative colitis or Crohn's disease, or a healthy co-twin of an affected twin (not recorded which). The CDR3 protein is CATTGRASGANVLTF.